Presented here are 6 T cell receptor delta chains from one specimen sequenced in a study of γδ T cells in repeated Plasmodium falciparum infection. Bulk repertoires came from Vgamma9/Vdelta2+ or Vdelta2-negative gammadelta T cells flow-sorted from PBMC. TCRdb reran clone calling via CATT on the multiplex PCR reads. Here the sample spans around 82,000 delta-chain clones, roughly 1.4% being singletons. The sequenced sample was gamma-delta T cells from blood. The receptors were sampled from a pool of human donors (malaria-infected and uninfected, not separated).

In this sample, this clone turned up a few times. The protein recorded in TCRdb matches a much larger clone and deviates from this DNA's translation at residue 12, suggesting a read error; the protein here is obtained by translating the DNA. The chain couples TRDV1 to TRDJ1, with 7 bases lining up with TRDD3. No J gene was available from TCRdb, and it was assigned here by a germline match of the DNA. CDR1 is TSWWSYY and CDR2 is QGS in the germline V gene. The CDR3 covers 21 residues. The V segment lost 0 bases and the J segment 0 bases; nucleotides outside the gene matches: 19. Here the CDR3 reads CALGELNLTGGSIFDTDKLIF. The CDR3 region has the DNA TGTGCTCTTGGGGAACTAAATTTAACGGGGGGATCGATTTTCGACACCGATAAACTCATCTTT.

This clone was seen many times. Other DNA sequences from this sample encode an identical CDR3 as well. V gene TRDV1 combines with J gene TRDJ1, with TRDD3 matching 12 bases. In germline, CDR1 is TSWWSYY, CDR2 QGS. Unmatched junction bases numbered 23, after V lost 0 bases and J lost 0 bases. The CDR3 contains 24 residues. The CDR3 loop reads CALGELSNPRKYWGILLYTDKLIF. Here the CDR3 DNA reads TGTGCTCTTGGGGAACTCTCGAACCCGAGAAAGTACTGGGGGATACTCCTGTACACCGATAAACTCATCTTT.

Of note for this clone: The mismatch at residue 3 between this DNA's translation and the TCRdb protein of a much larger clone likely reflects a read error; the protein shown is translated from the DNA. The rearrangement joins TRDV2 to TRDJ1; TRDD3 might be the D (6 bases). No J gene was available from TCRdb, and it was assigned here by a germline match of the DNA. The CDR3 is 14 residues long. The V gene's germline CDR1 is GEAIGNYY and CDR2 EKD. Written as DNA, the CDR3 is TGTGCCCGTGACGCCATAGGGGGAAAGGATAAACTCATCTTT. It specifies CARDAIGGKDKLIF.

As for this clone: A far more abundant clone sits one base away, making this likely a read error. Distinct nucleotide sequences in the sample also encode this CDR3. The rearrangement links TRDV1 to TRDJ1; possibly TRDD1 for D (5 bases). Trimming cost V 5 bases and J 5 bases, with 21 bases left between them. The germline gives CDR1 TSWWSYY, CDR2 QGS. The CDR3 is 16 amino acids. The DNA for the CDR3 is TGTGCTCTTGGGCTACCTAGGAAGGGAATAGAAGATAAACTCATCTTT. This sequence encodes CALGLPRKGIEDKLIF.

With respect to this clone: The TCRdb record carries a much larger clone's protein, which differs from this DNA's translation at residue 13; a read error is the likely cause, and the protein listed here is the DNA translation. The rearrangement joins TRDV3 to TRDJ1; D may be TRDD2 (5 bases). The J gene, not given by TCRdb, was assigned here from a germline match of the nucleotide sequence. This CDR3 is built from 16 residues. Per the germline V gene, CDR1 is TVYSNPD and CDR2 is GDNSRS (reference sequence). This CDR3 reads CAFLRGVPPYTDELIF. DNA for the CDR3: TGTGCCTTTCTCCGAGGGGTTCCTCCTTACACCGATGAACTCATCTTT. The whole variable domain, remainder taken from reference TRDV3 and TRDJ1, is CDKVTQSSPDQTVASGSEVVLLCTYDTVYSNPDLFWYRIRPDYSFQFVFYGDNSRSEGADFTQGRFSVKHILTQKAFHLVISPVRTEDSATYYCAFLRGVPPYTDELIFGKGTRVTVEP.

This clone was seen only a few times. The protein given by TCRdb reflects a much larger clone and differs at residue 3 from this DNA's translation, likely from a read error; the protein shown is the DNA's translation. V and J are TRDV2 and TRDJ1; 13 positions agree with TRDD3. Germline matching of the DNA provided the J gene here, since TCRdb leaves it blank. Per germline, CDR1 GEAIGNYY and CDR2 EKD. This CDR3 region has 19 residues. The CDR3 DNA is TGTGCCCGTGACACCTTAGTACTGGGGGATACGCGGGACACCGATAAACTCATCTTT. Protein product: CARDTLVLGDTRDTDKLIF.